This T cell receptor beta chain was identified in a study of blood T cell repertoires in COVID-19. Study information: Researchers got acute and convalescent COVID-19 samples from the United States, Italy and Spain. Sample material is recorded as cDNA or gDNA derived from T cells, B-cell-depleted T cells, or PBMCs.

Original analysis: Amplification of reference gene primers provided the estimated nucleated cell counts. Repertoires were generated with immunoSEQ multiplex PCR, while TCRdb's copy carries only in-frame clones and drops some. V and J calls and clone size are given by that table; D and trimming were obtained from the DNA. The sample comprises around 72,000 clones, over 80% of which are singletons, and around a sixth rests with the top ten. The CDR3 contains 16 residues. Germline CDR1 and CDR2: SGHTS and YDEGEE. V was pared by 1 base and J by 1 base, with 14 bases between. This sequence originates from a human donor in a cohort sampled during active COVID-19. The sequencing sample was made of peripheral blood. This chain connects TRBV5-8 to TRBJ1-1; no definite D call. CDR3 coding DNA: TGTGCCAGCAGCTTGTGGCAACCCGCGGGGAACACTGAAGCTTTCTTT. Translation gives CASSLWQPAGNTEAFF.